This T cell receptor beta chain emerged from a study of blood T cells in healthy people across ages. Study conclusions and caveats: Naive and antigen-experienced cells were not separated, limiting conclusive comparison.

The V gene lost 3 bases and the J gene lost 9 bases, with 20 bases spanning the gap. CDR3 length equals 14 residues. Germline V gives CDR1 SQVTM, CDR2 ANQGSEA. Combining a sample-barcoded 5' primer with a J-beta primer mix, a second PCR ran for roughly 6 to 12 cycles. The authors tagged each cDNA molecule using a template-switch adaptor with 12 random nucleotides. TCRdb re-derived calls from the 5' RACE reads in MiXCR, one entry per CDR3 protein. Seen here are roughly 1,800,000 distinct CDR3 sequences, about 50% observed once, and the top ten hold 2.1%. As to this clonotype: Its antigen is undetermined.

Sequenced: blood. The chain employs TRBV29-1 and TRBJ2-5; no definite D call. The sequence was obtained from a woman in her 40s in good health. CDR3 in amino acids: CSVEGLTAPKAQYF. CDR3 nucleotides: TGCAGCGTTGAGGGTTTGACCGCCCCAAAGGCCCAGTACTTC.